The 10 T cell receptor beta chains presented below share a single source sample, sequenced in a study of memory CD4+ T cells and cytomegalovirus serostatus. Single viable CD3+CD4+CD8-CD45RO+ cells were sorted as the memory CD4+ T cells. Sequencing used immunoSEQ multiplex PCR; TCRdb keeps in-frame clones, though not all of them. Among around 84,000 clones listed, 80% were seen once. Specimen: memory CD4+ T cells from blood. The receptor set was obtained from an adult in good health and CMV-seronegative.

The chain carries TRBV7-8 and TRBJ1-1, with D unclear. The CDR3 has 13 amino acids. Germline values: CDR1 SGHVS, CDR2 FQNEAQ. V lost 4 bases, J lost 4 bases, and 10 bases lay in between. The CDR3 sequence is CASSSRTGTEAFF. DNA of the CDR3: TGTGCCAGCAGCTCCAGAACGGGCACTGAAGCTTTCTTT.

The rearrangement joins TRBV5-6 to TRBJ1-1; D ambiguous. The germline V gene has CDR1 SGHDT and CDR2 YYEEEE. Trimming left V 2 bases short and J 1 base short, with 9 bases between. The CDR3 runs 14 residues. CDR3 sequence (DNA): TGTGCCAGCAGCTTTGATTATTCGAACACTGAAGCTTTCTTT. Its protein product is CASSFDYSNTEAFF.

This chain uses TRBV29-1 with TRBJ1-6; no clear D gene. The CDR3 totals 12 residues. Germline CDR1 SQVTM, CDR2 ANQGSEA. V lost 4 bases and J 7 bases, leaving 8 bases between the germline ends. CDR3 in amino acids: CSVGEINSPLHF. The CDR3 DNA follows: TGCAGCGTTGGAGAGATAAATTCACCCCTCCACTTT.

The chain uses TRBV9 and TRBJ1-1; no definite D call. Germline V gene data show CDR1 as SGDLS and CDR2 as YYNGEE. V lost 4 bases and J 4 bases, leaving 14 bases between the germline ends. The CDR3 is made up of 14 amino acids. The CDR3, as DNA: TGTGCCAGCAGCCTGACCTCTTCGTCCACTGAAGCTTTCTTT. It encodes CASSLTSSSTEAFF.

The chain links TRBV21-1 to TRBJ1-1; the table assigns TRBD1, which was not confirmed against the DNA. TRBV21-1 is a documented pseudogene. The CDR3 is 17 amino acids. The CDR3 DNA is TGTGCCAGCAGCAAAGTTAGCGCCAGGGGGATGAACACTGAAGCTTTCTTT. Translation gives CASSKVSARGMNTEAFF.

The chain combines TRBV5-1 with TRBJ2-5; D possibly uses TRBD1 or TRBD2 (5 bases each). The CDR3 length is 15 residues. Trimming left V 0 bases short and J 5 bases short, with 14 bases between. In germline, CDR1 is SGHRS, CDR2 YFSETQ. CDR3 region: CASSLVSGPGETQYF. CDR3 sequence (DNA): TGCGCCAGCAGCTTGGTTTCGGGGCCTGGGGAGACCCAGTACTTC.

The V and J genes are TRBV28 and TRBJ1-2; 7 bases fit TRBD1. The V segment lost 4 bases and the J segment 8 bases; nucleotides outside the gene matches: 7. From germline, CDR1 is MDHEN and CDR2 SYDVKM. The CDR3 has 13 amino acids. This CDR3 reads CASSSQGVKGYTF. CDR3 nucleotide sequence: TGTGCCAGCAGTTCGCAGGGGGTGAAGGGCTACACCTTC.

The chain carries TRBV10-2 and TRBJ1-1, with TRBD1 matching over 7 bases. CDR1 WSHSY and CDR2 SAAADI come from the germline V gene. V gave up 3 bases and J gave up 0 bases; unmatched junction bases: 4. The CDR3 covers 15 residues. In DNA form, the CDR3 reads TGCGCCAGCAGTGACAGGGGGGCGATGAACACTGAAGCTTTCTTT. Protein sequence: CASSDRGAMNTEAFF.

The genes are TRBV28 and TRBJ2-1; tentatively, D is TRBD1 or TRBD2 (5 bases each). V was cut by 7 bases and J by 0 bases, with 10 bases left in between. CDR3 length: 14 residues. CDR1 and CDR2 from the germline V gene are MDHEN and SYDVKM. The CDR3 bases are TGTGCCAGCATCGGGGCGAGCTCCTACAATGAGCAGTTCTTC. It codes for CASIGASSYNEQFF. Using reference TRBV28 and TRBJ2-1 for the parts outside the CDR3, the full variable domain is DVKVTQSSRYLVKRTGEKVFLECVQDMDHENMFWYRQDPGLGLRLIYFSYDVKMKEKGDIPEGYSVSREKKERFSLILESASTNQTSMYLCASIGASSYNEQFFGPGTRLTVL.

Written as DNA, the CDR3 is TGTGCCAGCAGCAAAAGGGGGCTTACTGAAGCTTTCTTT. Its protein product is CASSKRGLTEAFF. The chain joins TRBV21-1 to TRBJ1-1; the DNA was not used to check the table's D call, TRBD1. TRBV21-1 is deemed a pseudogene. The CDR3 length is 13 residues.